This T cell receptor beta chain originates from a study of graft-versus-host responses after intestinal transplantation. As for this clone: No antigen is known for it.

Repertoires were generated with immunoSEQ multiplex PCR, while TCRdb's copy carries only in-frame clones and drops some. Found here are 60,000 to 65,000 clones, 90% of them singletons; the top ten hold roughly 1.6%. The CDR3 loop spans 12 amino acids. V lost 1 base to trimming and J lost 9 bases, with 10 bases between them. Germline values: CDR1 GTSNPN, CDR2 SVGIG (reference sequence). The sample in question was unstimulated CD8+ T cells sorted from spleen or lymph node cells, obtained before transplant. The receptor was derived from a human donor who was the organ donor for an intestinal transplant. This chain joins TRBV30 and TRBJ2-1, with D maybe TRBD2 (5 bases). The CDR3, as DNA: TGTGCCTGGAGTGAACTGGGGAGTGAGCAGTTCTTC. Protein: CAWSELGSEQFF.